A single sample gave rise to the 4 T cell receptor beta chains below, sequenced in a study of blood T cell repertoires in COVID-19. Here immunoSEQ multiplex PCR was the method, and the copy in TCRdb shows in-frame clones only, minus some. The sample contains approximately 350,000 clones, roughly 90% of which appear only once. Material for sequencing was peripheral blood. Every receptor here comes from a woman aged 30 to 39 with COVID-19, enrolled during active disease.

The chain is built from TRBV27 and TRBJ1-1, with 7 bases that match TRBD1. The CDR3 is 14 residues long. The junction had 6 bases not matched to a gene; V was cut back by 7 bases and J by 1 base. Germline V gives CDR1 MNHEY, CDR2 SMNVEV (reference sequence). The DNA of the CDR3 is TGTGCCAGCACCCCAGGGGGGCGGAACACTGAAGCTTTCTTT. Its protein product is CASTPGGRNTEAFF.

This clone was seen a few times. This sequence joins TRBV3-1 (or the pseudogene TRBV3-2) and TRBJ1-4; D uncertain. CDR3 length: 13 amino acids. The V and J ends lost 7 bases and 6 bases respectively, with 12 bases between them. Germline lookup yields CDR1 LGHDT and CDR2 YNNKEL (reference sequence). The CDR3: CASTRFIDEKLFF. The CDR3 region has the DNA TGTGCCAGCACACGGTTTATCGATGAAAAACTGTTTTTT.

The CDR3 sequence: CASSLAASGGSPSYEQYF. The CDR3 DNA is TGCGCCAGCAGCTTGGCGGCTAGCGGGGGATCCCCGAGTTACGAGCAGTACTTC. The V call is TRBV5-1, the J call TRBJ2-7; the match to TRBD2 covers 10 bases. The ends lost 0 bases at V and 4 bases at J; junction bases unmatched: 13. The CDR3 is 18 amino acids. Looked up from germline, CDR1 is SGHRS and CDR2 is YFSETQ.

The gene calls are TRBV5-6 and TRBJ2-2; 8 bases fit TRBD1. CDR1 is SGHDT and CDR2 is YYEEEE in the germline V gene. The CDR3 is made up of 14 amino acids. V was pared by 2 bases and J by 5 bases, with 2 bases of the junction left unmatched. The CDR3 coding sequence is TGTGCCAGCAGCTTCGGGACAGGTACCGGGGAGCTGTTTTTT. It is translated as CASSFGTGTGELFF.